A selection of T cell receptor beta chains follows, all from one sample in a study of beta chain features in type 1 diabetes. Produced via immunoSEQ multiplex PCR; TCRdb's table is partial and in-frame only. The table shows around 650,000 clones, with about an eighth occurring only once. Sequencing was carried out using naive CD4+ T cells from blood. The source of these receptors is a young man with type 1 diabetes. The CDR3 runs from the conserved cysteine through the conserved F or W. The D gene is left open where the match is weak. Clone size is stated in some rows and not others, as once, few, many or a class when expanded.

length	size	D	J	V	DNA	CDR3
12	NA	NA	TRBJ2-5	TRBV29-1	TGCAGCGTTGGAAGATGGGAAGAGACCCAGTACTTC	CSVGRWEETQYF
12	NA	TRBD1	TRBJ2-1	TRBV5-1	TGCGCCAGCGGGACAGCCTACAATGAGCAGTTCTTC	CASGTAYNEQFF
16	NA	NA	TRBJ1-6	TRBV6-5	TGTGCCAGCAGTTACGGGAAGGCCAGCCCTTCTTCACCCCTCCACTTT	CASSYGKASPSSPLHF
14	NA	NA	TRBJ2-5	TRBV4-1	TGCGCCAGCAGCCATCCCGACAGATTGGAGACCCAGTACTTC	CASSHPDRLETQYF
16	NA	TRBD2	TRBJ2-7	TRBV6-1	TGTGCCAGCAGTGATAATGTCGCGGGGGGGCCCTACGAGCAGTACTTC	CASSDNVAGGPYEQYF
14	many	TRBD2	TRBJ2-3	TRBV7-2	TGTGCCAGCAGCTTAGTGAGCGGGGCAGATACGCAGTATTTT	CASSLVSGADTQYF
14	NA	TRBD1	TRBJ2-3	TRBV7-2	TGTGCCAGCAGCGAGGACAGGACTCGGGTGGCGCAGTATTTT	CASSEDRTRVAQYF
17	few	TRBD2	TRBJ2-3	TRBV7-2	TGTGCCAGCAGCTCCCCACAGCGGGGTTTTAGCACAGATACGCAGTATTTT	CASSSPQRGFSTDTQYF
14	NA	NA	TRBJ2-7	TRBV25-1	TGTGCCAGAGTAGGTCAGGCGTACACCTACGAGCAGTACTTC	CARVGQAYTYEQYF
13	few	NA	TRBJ1-1	TRBV11-2	TGTGCCAGCAGCGGGGACCGGAACACTGAAGCTTTCTTT	CASSGDRNTEAFF
14	few	NA	TRBJ1-2	TRBV29-1	TGCAGCGTTGCGTGGACCGAGGGCAGCCTTGGCTACACCTTC	CSVAWTEGSLGYTF
13	NA	NA	TRBJ1-2	TRBV4-3	TGCGCCAGCAGCCAAGACTGGGATTCTGGCTACACCTTC	CASSQDWDSGYTF